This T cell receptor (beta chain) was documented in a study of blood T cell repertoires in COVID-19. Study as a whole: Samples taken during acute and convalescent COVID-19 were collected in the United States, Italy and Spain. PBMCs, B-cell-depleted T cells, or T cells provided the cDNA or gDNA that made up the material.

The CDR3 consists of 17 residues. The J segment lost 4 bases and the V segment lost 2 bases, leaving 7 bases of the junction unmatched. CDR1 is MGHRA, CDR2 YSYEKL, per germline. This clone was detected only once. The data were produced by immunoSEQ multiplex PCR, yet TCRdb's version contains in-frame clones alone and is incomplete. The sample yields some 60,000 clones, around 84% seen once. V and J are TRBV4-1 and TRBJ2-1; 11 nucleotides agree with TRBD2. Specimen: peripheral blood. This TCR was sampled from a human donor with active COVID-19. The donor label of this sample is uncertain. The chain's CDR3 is CASSQHIAGGAYNEQFF. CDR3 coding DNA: TGCGCCAGCAGCCAACATATAGCGGGAGGGGCATACAATGAGCAGTTCTTC.